Given below is one T cell receptor (beta chain) in context. No antigen is known for it. CDR3 length: 14 amino acids. V lost 0 bases to trimming and J lost 3 bases, with 12 bases between them. Germline V gene sequence: CDR1 GTSNPN, CDR2 SVGIG (reference sequence). The data stem from a study of cytomegalovirus exposure and HLA in healthy donors. Findings and caveats of the study: Several top significant clusters appeared, in a later analysis, to be linked to common viral pathogens.

60 Vbeta and 13 Jbeta primers were used in PCR. Clones were sequenced by immunoSEQ multiplex PCR, and TCRdb holds only the in-frame ones, with some missing. The table has hundreds of thousands of clones, 85% to 90% seen once. The sample comprised PBMCs. The chain combines TRBV30 with TRBJ2-7, with D unresolved. The receptor was derived from a woman aged 18-35 years in good health and CMV-seronegative. CDR3 DNA: TGTGCCTGGAGTGTACCGAACAGCATCTACGAGCAGTACTTC. Translated: CAWSVPNSIYEQYF.